The clone carrying this TCR beta chain was recorded many times. Antigen: not known. The data stem from a study of HIV-infected children after antiretroviral therapy interruption. The study, taken as a whole, reports: Sorted CD45RA+ naive cells might include minor non-naive CD45RA+ cells. Naive CD4+ Gini coefficient rose by interruption end, suggesting clonal expansion. Naive CD4+ CDR3 sharing between time points fell after interruption began.

RNA-based 3' RACE libraries used unique molecular identifiers. TCRdb fed the 3' RACE reads into MiXCR, producing one record per CDR3 protein. The sample consists of about 89,000 distinct CDR3 sequences, about 7% of them appearing once. Treatment denoted: PENTA 11 planned treatment interruption arm or continuous ART arm. Germline CDR1 and CDR2: SNHLY and FYNNEI. The CDR3 has 13 residues. V shed 6 bases, J shed 6 bases, and the junction held 6 bases outside the gene matches. The sample consisted of CD45RA+ CD4+ T cells from PBMCs, pooled from several time points, taken from a donor given antiretroviral therapy, either interrupted or continuous. Specified subset: naive CD4+ CD45RA+ CD45RO- T cells. The receptor's source is a pool of human donors with HIV. The chain carries TRBV2 and TRBJ1-2; 8 nucleotides match TRBD1. CDR3 region: CASRMTGDHGYTF. CDR3 sequence (DNA): TGTGCCAGCAGGATGACAGGGGACCATGGCTACACCTTC. Based on the CDR3 plus reference TRBV2 and TRBJ1-2, the full variable domain is EPEVTQTPSHQVTQMGQEVILRCVPISNHLYFYWYRQILGQKVEFLVSFYNNEISEKSEIFDDQFSVERPDGSNFTLKIRSTKLEDSAMYFCASRMTGDHGYTFGSGTRLTVV.